This TCR beta chain was found in a study of T cell changes during pregnancy in multiple sclerosis (dated by TCRdb to about 2019). In the study overall: In women with multiple sclerosis, the researchers looked at how the T cell repertoire shifted as pregnancy progressed.

A note on this clone: Its antigen has not been determined. There are no base qualities to consult, and no much larger clone falls within one base.

Library method: the immunoSEQ multiplex PCR assay. TCRdb took this table from immuneACCESS and kept in-frame rearrangements with V and J called. Such tables lack part of the clones; where checked against another copy, unresolved V genes explain under half of the gap, and the rest is unexplained. A total of about 120,000 clones appear in this sample, approximately 93% of them only once. Under 7% of the sample lies in the top ten. From a lookup of the germline V gene, CDR1 and CDR2 are SNHLY and FYNNEI. The CDR3 measures 11 amino acids from cysteine to phenylalanine. Only the CDR3 DNA is retained, 33 bases long and in frame from the first base. V gives up 5 bases and J gives up 3 bases, and the segment between their germline ends measures 3 bases.

Sequencing used peripheral blood, obtained before pregnancy. The receptor was isolated from a female donor with multiple sclerosis, enrolled in a pregnancy study. Recombination linked TRBV2 to TRBJ2-3; the D gene is not confidently resolved. The CDR3 amino acid sequence is: CASSITDTQYF. The nucleotide sequence reads as follows: TGTGCCAGCAGTATAACAGATACGCAGTATTTT.